This T cell receptor beta chain stems from a study of beta chain features in type 1 diabetes. The study's findings and limits: In patients and controls equally, PCR might favor templates that are shorter. HLA effects on TCRB rearrangement stayed unresolved here. Naive, central memory and regulatory TCRB repertoires appeared more similar among patients than healthy donors.

Every isolated RNA sample was fully reverse transcribed, so sequencing captured expressed TCRB transcripts. Sequenced by immunoSEQ multiplex PCR; TCRdb stores in-frame clones only, minus some. The sample has some 150,000 clones; 10% are singletons. CDR3 length: 15 amino acids. Germline V lookup: CDR1 SGHRS, CDR2 YFSETQ. V lost 0 bases, J lost 4 bases, and 12 bases lay in between. This clone has only a few counts. The antigen is not known. Source material: naive CD4+ T cells from blood. The clonotype originates from a man aged 18 to 29 in good health. The chain combines TRBV5-1 with TRBJ2-3; no clear D gene. The CDR3 nucleotides read TGCGCCAGCAGCTTGGGGGTAGGCGGAGCAGATACGCAGTATTTT. Its protein is CASSLGVGGADTQYF.